These 3 T cell receptor beta chains were all obtained from the same sample, sequenced in a study of blood T cells in healthy people across ages. A second PCR of about 6 to 11 cycles used a sample-barcoded 5' primer and a J-beta primer mix. TCRdb passed the 5' RACE reads through MiXCR, listing each CDR3 protein once. The table shows some 1.4 million distinct CDR3 sequences, with around 42% occurring only once. The sample comprised blood. The receptors derive from a woman aged 18-29 years in good health.

The chain recombines TRBV12-3 or TRBV12-4 with TRBJ2-3; 8 bases align to TRBD1. V shed 6 bases and J 2 bases; nucleotides not matched to a gene: 7. The CDR3 extends over 15 amino acids. CDR3: CASSHGTGTTDTQYF. DNA of the CDR3: TGTGCCAGCAGCCACGGGACAGGCACCACAGATACGCAGTATTTT.

The chain has TRBV2 and TRBJ2-7, with TRBD2 matching 11 bases. Germline V gene lookup returns CDR1 SNHLY and CDR2 FYNNEI. This CDR3 region has 17 residues. V dropped 2 bases and J dropped 3; count of bases not matched to a gene: 9. Here the CDR3 DNA reads TGTGCCAGCAGTGAACGGCTAGCGGGAGGTCTCTACTACGAGCAGTACTTC. This sequence encodes CASSERLAGGLYYEQYF.

This clonotype was counted only a few times. The chain joins TRBV20-1 to TRBJ2-1, with 9 nucleotides matching TRBD1. Germline V gene lookup returns CDR1 DFQATT and CDR2 SNEGSKA (reference sequence). The length of the CDR3 is 14 residues. The V gene end was trimmed by 7 bases and the J gene end by 6 bases; junction bases not matched to a gene: 10. In DNA form, the CDR3 reads TGCAGTGTACCTCCGGGACAGGGTACCAATGAGCAGTTCTTC. It encodes CSVPPGQGTNEQFF.